These 22 T cell receptor beta chains came from one sample sequenced in a study of blood T cell repertoires in COVID-19. TCRdb's copy holds only in-frame clones and misses some; the assay was immunoSEQ multiplex PCR. The sample has 87,000 or so clones, around 84% seen once. Sequenced sample: peripheral blood. Receptors originate from a man aged 35-49 years with acute or convalescent COVID-19.

The chain couples TRBV18 to TRBJ2-1, with D possibly being TRBD2 (6 bases). The germline gives CDR1 KGHSH, CDR2 LQKENI. CDR3 length: 15 amino acids. V lost 3 bases and J 3 bases, leaving 12 bases between the germline ends. The CDR3 DNA reads as TGTGCCAGCTCACCGGGGCGGGGACTCTACAATGAGCAGTTCTTC. Translating it yields CASSPGRGLYNEQFF. The full variable domain, rest sourced from reference TRBV18 and TRBJ2-1, is NAGVMQNPRHLVRRRGQEARLRCSPMKGHSHVYWYRQLPEEGLKFMVYLQKENIIDESGMPKERFSAEFPKEGPSILRIQQVVRGDSAAYFCASSPGRGLYNEQFFGPGTRLTVL.

The rearrangement links TRBV30 to TRBJ2-1, with 13 bases fitting TRBD2. CDR3 length: 21 residues. With V trimmed by 0 bases and J by 0 bases, 14 bases remained unmatched. Germline assignment: CDR1 GTSNPN and CDR2 SVGIG (reference sequence). CDR3 sequence reads: CAWSVTRTSGSVLSSYNEQFF. The CDR3 DNA reads as TGTGCCTGGAGTGTTACCCGGACTAGCGGGAGTGTGCTGAGCTCCTACAATGAGCAGTTCTTC. The full variable domain, its missing parts supplied by reference TRBV30 and TRBJ2-1, is SQTIHQWPATLVQPVGSPLSLECTVEGTSNPNLYWYRQAAGRGLQLLFYSVGIGQISSEVPQNLSASRPQDRQFILSSKKLLLSDSGFYLCAWSVTRTSGSVLSSYNEQFFGPGTRLTVL.

The sample holds one count of this clone. The chain combines TRBV5-4 with TRBJ1-2, with TRBD1 identical over 8 bases. There are 14 residues in the CDR3. Germline V CDR1 and CDR2: SGHNT, YYREEE (reference sequence). V dropped 3 bases and J dropped 8; count of bases not matched to a gene: 9. The CDR3 region is CASSSGQGAKGYTF. CDR3 in DNA: TGTGCCAGCAGCTCAGGACAGGGAGCTAAAGGCTACACCTTC. The variable domain in full, with the rest retrieved from reference TRBV5-4 and TRBJ1-2, is ETGVTQSPTHLIKTRGQQVTLRCSSQSGHNTVSWYQQALGQGPQFIFQYYREEENGRGNFPPRFSGLQFPNYSSELNVNALELDDSALYLCASSSGQGAKGYTFGSGTRLTVV.

The sample holds one count of this clone. This chain links TRBV6-6 with TRBJ2-1; the match to TRBD2 covers 8 bases. Trimming at V came to 5 bases and at J to 3 bases, leaving 15 bases not matched to a gene. Germline V lookup: CDR1 MNHNY, CDR2 SVGAGI (reference sequence). This CDR3 spans 18 amino acids. The CDR3: CASSPPLTGTRFYNEQFF. In DNA, the CDR3 is TGTGCCAGCAGTCCTCCCCTTACCGGGACTAGGTTCTACAATGAGCAGTTCTTC.

The chain has TRBV29-1 and TRBJ1-4; TRBD1 agrees at 7 bases. With V trimmed by 8 bases and J by 10 bases, 13 bases remained unmatched. Germline V gene data show CDR1 as SQVTM and CDR2 as ANQGSEA. CDR3 length: 13 residues. The CDR3 loop is CSSTGASDGKLFF. As DNA, the CDR3 is TGCAGCTCCACAGGGGCCTCCGACGGAAAACTGTTTTTT.

The chain joins TRBV19 to TRBJ1-5, with TRBD1 matching 7 bases. Trimming took 6 bases from V and 2 from J; bases not matched to a gene: 4. Germline V CDR1 and CDR2: LNHDA, SQIVND (reference sequence). This CDR3 is 14 amino acids long. DNA for the CDR3: TGTGCCAGTAGCCACAGGGGTGGCAATCAGCCCCAGCATTTT. It codes for CASSHRGGNQPQHF.

This chain uses TRBV18 with TRBJ2-7; 7 bases align to TRBD1. Trimming at V came to 3 bases and at J to 2 bases, leaving 4 bases not matched to a gene. The germline V gene encodes CDR1 KGHSH and CDR2 LQKENI. There are 14 residues in the CDR3. Here the CDR3 DNA reads TGTGCCAGCTCACCCGGACAGGCTACCTACGAGCAGTACTTC. This sequence encodes CASSPGQATYEQYF.

The rearrangement links TRBV18 to TRBJ1-6, with 7 bases lining up with TRBD1. CDR1 KGHSH and CDR2 LQKENI come from the germline V gene. This CDR3 is built from 16 residues. The junction had 8 bases not matched to a gene; V was cut back by 5 bases and J by 4 bases. As DNA, the CDR3 is TGTGCCAGCTCATCCTTAACCAGGGGGTATAATTCACCCCTCCACTTT. Translated, it gives CASSSLTRGYNSPLHF.

The chain uses TRBV4-1 and TRBJ1-1, with D perhaps TRBD1 (5 bases). This CDR3 has 14 residues. Germline V gene data show CDR1 as MGHRA and CDR2 as YSYEKL. V was cut by 4 bases and J by 4 bases, with 13 bases left in between. The CDR3 DNA sequence: TGCGCCAGCAGCCGCTCCTCCAGGGTCACTGAAGCTTTCTTT. Translating gives CASSRSSRVTEAFF.

This clone was seen only a few times. The rearrangement links TRBV24-1 to TRBJ1-2; D may be TRBD1 (6 bases). The CDR3 length is 13 residues. V shed 5 bases and J shed 6 bases, with 12 bases lying between them. CDR1 and CDR2 from the germline V gene are KGHDR and SFDVKD. The CDR3 spells CATSGPSGDGYTF. CDR3 sequence (DNA): TGTGCCACCAGTGGTCCCTCAGGGGATGGCTACACCTTC.

The chain uses TRBV19 and TRBJ1-2; possibly TRBD1 for D (6 bases). V shed 4 bases and J shed 0 bases, with 9 bases lying between them. CDR1 LNHDA and CDR2 SQIVND come from the germline V gene (reference sequence). The CDR3 covers 14 residues. In DNA form, the CDR3 reads TGTGCCAGTAGTACTACAGGGTCTAACTATGGCTACACCTTC. This encodes CASSTTGSNYGYTF.

The J gene is TRBJ2-1, the V gene TRBV5-1, with 12 bases fitting TRBD2. This CDR3 region has 15 residues. In germline, CDR1 is SGHRS, CDR2 YFSETQ. The junction had 5 bases not matched to a gene; V was cut back by 5 bases and J by 5 bases. CDR3 in amino acids: CASRQTSGSHNEQFF. CDR3 DNA: TGCGCCAGCAGGCAGACTAGCGGGAGCCACAATGAGCAGTTCTTC.

The V and J genes are TRBV29-1 and TRBJ2-1; 11 bases map to TRBD2. Germline CDR1 SQVTM, CDR2 ANQGSEA. This CDR3 has 14 amino acids. V gave up 4 bases and J gave up 4 bases; unmatched junction bases: 3. As DNA, the CDR3 is TGCAGCGTTGCGACTAGCGGGGTTTACAATGAGCAGTTCTTC. Amino acids: CSVATSGVYNEQFF.

The gene calls are TRBV5-4 and TRBJ1-1; D unclear. Germline V gene sequence: CDR1 SGHNT, CDR2 YYREEE (reference sequence). The CDR3 runs 14 residues. Deletions cut 4 bases from V and 3 bases from J, with 13 bases between. As DNA, the CDR3 is TGTGCCAGCAGCACCCGGGCGAGGGACACTGAAGCTTTCTTT. It yields the protein CASSTRARDTEAFF.

This clone has a handful of counts. The genes are TRBV4-3 and TRBJ2-3; 10 nucleotides line up with TRBD2. This CDR3 has 16 amino acids. Germline V lookup: CDR1 LGHNA, CDR2 YSLEER. With V trimmed by 0 bases and J by 1 base, 1 base remained unmatched. The CDR3 loop is CASSQELAGGTDTQYF. DNA of the CDR3: TGCGCCAGCAGCCAAGAGCTAGCGGGGGGCACAGATACGCAGTATTTT.

The rearrangement links TRBV5-1 to TRBJ1-6; D unresolved. CDR1 and CDR2 from the germline V gene are SGHRS and YFSETQ. The CDR3 spans 13 residues. Trimming shortened V by 3 bases and J by 8 bases, and 9 bases separated the two germline ends. This chain's CDR3 is CASSSAPDSPLHF. CDR3 nucleotide sequence: TGCGCCAGCAGCTCCGCTCCAGATTCACCCCTCCACTTT.

The CDR3 DNA sequence: TGTGCCAGCAGTTTTGGGCGGGACAATCAGCCCCAGCATTTT. Amino acid sequence: CASSFGRDNQPQHF. This chain uses TRBV27 with TRBJ1-5; D is unresolved. The CDR3 is 14 residues long. Germline-derived CDR1 and CDR2 are MNHEY and SMNVEV (reference sequence). V lost 3 bases to trimming and J lost 3 bases, with 9 bases between them.

The J gene is TRBJ2-7, the V gene TRBV12-3 or TRBV12-4; the D gene is possibly TRBD2 (5 bases). Trimming cost V 5 bases and J 3 bases, with 11 bases left between them. The length of the CDR3 is 13 residues. The CDR3 region has the DNA TGTGCCAGCAGTCGGGGTTCGGGCTACGAGCAGTACTTC. Residues: CASSRGSGYEQYF.

The V gene is TRBV10-3, the J gene TRBJ1-5; D might be TRBD1 (5 bases). The CDR3 is made up of 16 amino acids. In germline, CDR1 is ENHRY, CDR2 SYGVKD. V was cut by 2 bases and J by 5 bases, with 16 bases left in between. CDR3 region: CAISEGLGQTHQPQHF. The CDR3 DNA follows: TGTGCCATCAGTGAGGGCTTGGGGCAGACCCATCAGCCCCAGCATTTT.

The V call is TRBV6-1, the J call TRBJ1-1; D gene ambiguous. This CDR3 has 16 residues. The V end lost 3 bases, the J end lost 0 bases, and 14 bases lay between the germline ends. Looked up from germline, CDR1 is MNHNS and CDR2 is SASEGT. CDR3 sequence reads: CASSDPTSGMNTEAFF. CDR3 bases: TGTGCCAGCAGTGACCCGACAAGCGGAATGAACACTGAAGCTTTCTTT.

This rearrangement joins TRBV12-3 or TRBV12-4 to TRBJ2-5; D not resolved. This CDR3 is built from 13 residues. V lost 5 bases to trimming and J lost 5 bases, with 12 bases between them. The CDR3 spells CASSPGFRETQYF. CDR3 DNA sequence: TGTGCCAGCAGTCCCGGTTTCCGGGAGACCCAGTACTTC.

The chain couples TRBV12-3 or TRBV12-4 to TRBJ1-5; no definite D call. Trimming pared 2 bases from V and 7 bases from J, leaving 9 bases between. The CDR3 runs 13 residues. The CDR3 region has the DNA TGTGCCAGCAGTTTAAGCAGGCAACAGCCCCAGCATTTT. It codes for CASSLSRQQPQHF.